This TCR beta chain derives from a study of cytomegalovirus exposure and HLA in healthy donors. Overall study: Earlier work reported 100 million or so unique TCR beta sequences from about 190 million T cells. Study-level points and caveats: Confirmation in vitro established that a few CMV-associated chains were specific for CMV antigens. It was in a later analysis that TCR association rates were seen to vary by HLA locus, highest for DRB1 and lowest for HLA-C. V- and J-gene trimming in TCR beta was tied to a missense DCLRE1C variant by an analysis performed later.

With respect to this clone: Its antigen is unidentified.

The V and J ends lost 0 bases and 5 bases, in that order; junction bases with no gene match: 17. CDR3 length: 21 amino acids. CDR1 and CDR2 from the germline V gene are SGHRS and YFSETQ. PCR was performed using 60 Vbeta and 13 Jbeta primers. Using immunoSEQ multiplex PCR, the repertoire was profiled, and TCRdb retains in-frame clones only, with some absent. The repertoire holds 150,000 to 200,000 clones, with roughly 80% as singletons. Sequencing was done on a sample of PBMCs. This sequence joins TRBV5-1 and TRBJ1-4; the match to TRBD1 covers 12 bases. The source is a woman between 18 and 30 years old in good health and CMV-seronegative. The CDR3 region is CASSLAVRVGQGAKMNEKLFF. CDR3 DNA sequence: TGCGCCAGCAGCTTGGCCGTACGAGTGGGACAGGGGGCTAAAATGAATGAAAAACTGTTTTTT.